This section outlines one T cell receptor (beta chain) sequence together with its context. The data were taken from a study of CD8+ T cells in alopecia areata. Study details: Among treated patients, oral tofacitinib was administered at 5 to 10 mg twice daily.

RNA extraction and reverse transcription yielded cDNA as sequencing template. Assay: immunoSEQ multiplex PCR; the TCRdb copy retains only in-frame clones and omits some. The sample consists of about 210,000 clones, over 60% of them appearing once. The sample's treatment: oral pan-JAK inhibitor, 5-10 mg twice daily. Samples from alopecia areata patients were lesional scalp punch biopsies and peripheral blood. Trimming removed 8 bases from V and 7 bases from J; junction bases left unmatched: 11. The V gene's germline CDR1 is MNHEY and CDR2 SMNVEV (reference sequence). This CDR3 contains 14 residues. This chain connects TRBV27 to TRBJ1-2, with 9 bases fitting TRBD1. This material consisted of CD4+ T cells sorted from blood, taken at week 4, from a patient treated with tofacitinib. The source is a human donor with alopecia areata. The CDR3 is CASRPTGTGSGYTF. In DNA, the CDR3 is TGTGCCAGCCGACCCACCGGGACAGGGTCTGGCTACACCTTC.